This T cell receptor beta chain appears in the sequencing data of a study of T cells after yellow fever vaccination. The table lists this clonotype with a few counts. Its antigen remains unidentified. Findings and caveats of the study: Post-booster samples contained most primary-vaccination clones (approximately 97% CD4, around 90% CD8). Contamination of FACS-sorted repertoires by abundant clonotypes from the bulk population could occur.

V was pared by 0 bases and J by 5 bases, with 12 bases between. Germline V gene lookup returns CDR1 SGHRS and CDR2 YFSETQ. The CDR3 sequence is 15 residues long. TCRdb fed the 5' RACE reads into MiXCR, producing one record per CDR3 protein. The top ten hold roughly 17% of the sample, which has approximately 610,000 distinct CDR3 sequences, roughly a sixth seen once. V usage is TRBV5-1 and J usage is TRBJ2-1; a possible D gene is TRBD2 (6 bases). This sample comprised PBMCs, obtained 5 to 6 days after the first yellow fever vaccination. The sequence came from a man younger than 30 who received the YFV17D yellow fever vaccine. CDR3 sequence reads: CASSLGGTDNNEQFF. The DNA of the CDR3 is TGCGCCAGCAGCTTGGGCGGGACGGATAACAATGAGCAGTTCTTC.